This entry features one TCR beta chain sequence. TCRdb's copy holds only in-frame clones and misses some; the assay was immunoSEQ multiplex PCR. The data show roughly 660,000 clones, with 85% to 90% seen just once and approximately 0.01% held by the top ten. The data are from a study of shared T cell receptors in the human thymus. V shed 5 bases, J shed 7 bases, and the junction held 13 bases outside the gene matches. Per the germline V gene, CDR1 is LGHNA and CDR2 is YSLEER. This CDR3 is built from 15 residues. The same data also contributed to another study, on human thymus T cells. That work states: Corrective heart surgery yielded the resections from which the thymus tissue came. Thymic and blood repertoires seemed to show skewed V and J gene use. Related research has reported that thymic repertoires overlap highly among unrelated individuals.

The rearrangement uses TRBV4-3 and TRBJ2-7; 8 positions match TRBD1. Sequenced sample: thymocytes. This sequence was found in a boy in the first two years of life with a congenital heart defect. CDR3 DNA: TGCGCCAGCAGCTTCTACCCGACAGGGGTAGGGGAGCAGTACTTC. Residues: CASSFYPTGVGEQYF.